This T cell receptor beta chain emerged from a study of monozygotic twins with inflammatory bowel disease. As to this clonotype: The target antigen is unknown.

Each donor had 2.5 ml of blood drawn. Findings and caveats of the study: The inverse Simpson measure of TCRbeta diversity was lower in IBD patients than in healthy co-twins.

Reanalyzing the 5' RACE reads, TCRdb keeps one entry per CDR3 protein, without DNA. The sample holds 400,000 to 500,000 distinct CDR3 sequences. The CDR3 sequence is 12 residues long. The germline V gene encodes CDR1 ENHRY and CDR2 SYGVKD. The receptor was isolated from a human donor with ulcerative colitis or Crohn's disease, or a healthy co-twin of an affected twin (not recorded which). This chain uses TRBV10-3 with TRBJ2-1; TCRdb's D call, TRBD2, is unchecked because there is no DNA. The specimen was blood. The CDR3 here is CATGGGLGEQFF.